A single T cell receptor (beta chain) is shown here with its context. The target antigen is unknown. The Oncomine TCR Beta short-read assay was applied to DNA of cultured CD4+ T cells. TCRdb analysed the PCR reads with MiXCR anew, one entry per CDR3 protein. The table has around 13,000 distinct CDR3 sequences, less than 85% seen once. This record belongs to a study of vaccination and CD4 T cells after COVID-19. Notes on the study in general: A nonsignificant median increase from 21 to 38 SARS-CoV-2-reactive clonotypes was observed.

Treatment specified: approximately 11-day PBMC culture with coronavirus spike peptide pools or control peptides (ViraFEST assay). The sequenced material came from CD4+ T cells from blood, cultured in vitro. This TCR came from a human donor who had recovered from COVID-19.

This chain's CDR3 is CASIAEDTPYTGELFF. CDR3 bases: TGTGCCAGTATCGCCGAAGACACTCCGTACACCGGGGAGCTGTTTTTT. The chain combines TRBV19 with TRBJ2-2, with D unresolved. The V gene lost 7 bases and the J gene lost 3 bases, with 18 bases spanning the gap. CDR1 is LNHDA and CDR2 is SQIVND in the germline V gene (reference sequence). The CDR3 contains 16 residues.